The 29 T cell receptor beta chains below come from one sample, sequenced in a study of vaccination and CD4 T cells after COVID-19. With the Oncomine TCR Beta short-read assay, DNA from cultured CD4+ T cells was sequenced. A single record per CDR3 protein comes from TCRdb applying MiXCR to the PCR reads. The sample has about 28,000 distinct CDR3 sequences, about 60% seen once. Treatment indicated: approximately nine-day PBMC culture with coronavirus spike peptide pools or control peptides (ViraFEST assay). These TCRs' antigens remain unknown. Sequencing used CD4+ T cells from blood, cultured in vitro, obtained after SARS-CoV-2 vaccination. The origin of the receptors is a human donor who received a COVID-19 vaccine.

This chain connects TRBV24-1 to TRBJ2-1, with TRBD1 as a possible D gene (6 bases). Per the germline V gene, CDR1 is KGHDR and CDR2 is SFDVKD. V was trimmed by 3 bases and J by 9 bases, leaving 14 bases between them. The CDR3 covers 14 residues. This CDR3 is CATSDKQGFGEQFF. The CDR3 bases are TGTGCCACCAGTGATAAACAGGGTTTCGGTGAGCAGTTCTTC.

This clonotype has a handful of counts. In DNA, the CDR3 is TGTGCCAGCAGGTCGACAGGGGGCTATGGCTACACCTTC. It encodes CASRSTGGYGYTF. This chain joins TRBV6-1 and TRBJ1-2; 9 bases are a match to TRBD1. Losses at the gene ends were 6 bases for V and 4 bases for J; bases not matched to a gene: 3. The CDR3 has 13 amino acids. Per germline, CDR1 MNHNS and CDR2 SASEGT.

This chain links TRBV6-5 with TRBJ1-1; the match to TRBD1 covers 7 bases. J gave up 1 base and V 4 bases, and 6 bases lay outside the gene matches. Looked up from germline, CDR1 is MNHEY and CDR2 is SVGAGI. The CDR3 length is 15 residues. CDR3 DNA: TGTGCCAGCAGTTTCGCTCGACAGGGGAACACTGAAGCTTTCTTT. Protein: CASSFARQGNTEAFF.

The chain carries TRBV4-1 and TRBJ2-5; D might be TRBD1 (6 bases). CDR3 length: 16 residues. Deletions cut 4 bases from V and 1 base from J, with 16 bases between. Germline V lookup: CDR1 MGHRA, CDR2 YSYEKL. The CDR3 DNA reads TGCGCCAGCAGCCTGGGACGAGGGGGAGCCCAAGAGACCCAGTACTTC. This encodes CASSLGRGGAQETQYF.

The chain uses TRBV5-1 and TRBJ1-3; 10 nucleotides agree with TRBD1. The CDR3 spans 19 residues. V gave up 0 bases and J gave up 2 bases; unmatched junction bases: 11. Per the germline V gene, CDR1 is SGHRS and CDR2 is YFSETQ. CDR3 region: CASSLDGQGEIRAGNTIYF. As DNA, the CDR3 is TGCGCCAGCAGCTTGGATGGACAGGGGGAAATCAGGGCTGGAAACACCATATATTTT.

The chain joins TRBV6-1 to TRBJ1-1; 9 bases are a match to TRBD1. V shed 4 bases, J shed 3 bases, and the junction held 6 bases outside the gene matches. CDR1 and CDR2 from the germline V gene are MNHNS and SASEGT. CDR3 length: 15 amino acids. In nucleotides, the CDR3 is TGTGCCAGCAGTGGGACAGGGGTTTTGGACACTGAAGCTTTCTTT. Protein product: CASSGTGVLDTEAFF.

The sample holds a few counts of this clonotype. In DNA form, the CDR3 reads TGTGCCAGCAGTGAAGCGGGTGTGGGCATCAACTACGAGCAGTACTTC. This encodes CASSEAGVGINYEQYF. The chain recombines TRBV6-1 with TRBJ2-7, with no clear D. CDR1 and CDR2 from the germline V gene are MNHNS and SASEGT. The V gene lost 0 bases and the J gene lost 3 bases, with 15 bases spanning the gap. This CDR3 is 16 amino acids long.

CDR3 sequence (DNA): TGTGCCAGCAGTTTGGTGGGTGGAGGGTCCGAAGAGACCCAGTACTTC. Amino acids: CASSLVGGGSEETQYF. V usage is TRBV28 and J usage is TRBJ2-5; perhaps TRBD2 as D (6 bases). The CDR3 spans 16 residues. The germline V gene encodes CDR1 MDHEN and CDR2 SYDVKM. V lost 3 bases and J lost 3, with 17 bases in between.

This sequence joins TRBV5-4 and TRBJ1-5, with 8 bases aligning to TRBD1. This CDR3 spans 14 amino acids. From germline, CDR1 is SGHNT and CDR2 YYREEE (reference sequence). J gave up 4 bases and V 2 bases, and 2 bases lay outside the gene matches. CDR3 in amino acids: CASSLQGGNQPQHF. The CDR3 DNA follows: TGTGCCAGCAGCTTACAGGGGGGGAATCAGCCCCAGCATTTT.

This sequence joins TRBV6-1 and TRBJ1-3; 7 bases align to TRBD1. The CDR3 has 14 residues. V trimming: 2 bases; J trimming: 3 bases; junction bases outside the gene matches: 1. The V gene's germline CDR1 is MNHNS and CDR2 SASEGT. CDR3 amino acids: CASSENRGGNTIYF. The DNA of the CDR3 is TGTGCCAGCAGTGAAAACAGGGGTGGAAACACCATATATTTT.

V and J are TRBV30 and TRBJ2-5; D possibly corresponds to TRBD1 (6 bases). Trimming removed 3 bases from V and 5 bases from J, with 13 bases in between. The CDR3 runs to 13 residues. From germline, CDR1 is GTSNPN and CDR2 SVGIG (reference sequence). CDR3 sequence: CAWRAQGRETQYF. CDR3 sequence (DNA): TGTGCCTGGAGAGCACAGGGACGGGAGACCCAGTACTTC.

This rearrangement joins TRBV7-3 to TRBJ1-1, with D hard to call. Germline V lookup: CDR1 SGHTA, CDR2 FQGTGA. V lost 1 base and J 7 bases, leaving 7 bases between the germline ends. The CDR3 is 12 residues long. The CDR3 nucleotides are TGTGCCAGCAGCTTAAACGTGGGTGAAGCTTTCTTT. It encodes CASSLNVGEAFF.

The chain joins TRBV24-1 to TRBJ2-2; D is uncertain. CDR1 KGHDR and CDR2 SFDVKD come from the germline V gene. V dropped 2 bases and J dropped 4 bases, with 16 bases sitting between them. There are 17 residues in the CDR3. The CDR3: CATSDYSPPDVTGELFF. The CDR3 DNA is TGTGCCACCAGTGATTATAGCCCTCCCGATGTCACCGGGGAGCTGTTTTTT.

This clonotype has more than one count but fewer than ten. V usage is TRBV7-2 and J usage is TRBJ1-5, with D perhaps TRBD1 (5 bases). Deletions cut 2 bases from V and 7 bases from J, with 9 bases between. Germline V gene sequence: CDR1 SGHTA, CDR2 FQGNSA. The CDR3 is 13 amino acids. CDR3 protein: CASSLKRDQPQHF. The CDR3 coding sequence is TGTGCCAGCAGCTTAAAGAGGGACCAGCCCCAGCATTTT.

The chain carries TRBV10-1 and TRBJ2-1; 8 nucleotides agree with TRBD1. With 0 bases clipped from V and 8 bases from J, the junction kept 6 bases outside the gene matches. Germline V gene data show CDR1 as WNHNN and CDR2 as SYGVQD (reference sequence). The CDR3 length is 15 residues. The CDR3 nucleotides are TGCGCCAGCAGTGAGTCGACAGGACAGGGTCATGAGCAGTTCTTC. This sequence encodes CASSESTGQGHEQFF.

The chain is built from TRBV27 and TRBJ1-6, with D possibly matching TRBD1 (6 bases). The CDR3 spans 17 residues. In germline, CDR1 is MNHEY, CDR2 SMNVEV (reference sequence). V lost 6 bases, J lost 6 bases, and 21 bases lay in between. The CDR3 bases are TGTGCCAGCAGGCAAGAGTGGGGGGGCAGGAGTAATTCACCCCTCCACTTT. It translates to CASRQEWGGRSNSPLHF.

The V gene is TRBV2, the J gene TRBJ2-1, with TRBD2 as a possible D gene (7 bases). CDR3 length: 12 residues. V lost 8 bases, J lost 5 bases, and 10 bases lay in between. Looked up from germline, CDR1 is SNHLY and CDR2 is FYNNEI. The CDR3 reads CASGGDNNEQFF. The DNA for the CDR3 is TGTGCCAGCGGGGGGGACAACAATGAGCAGTTCTTC. The entire variable domain, with the rest obtained from reference TRBV2 and TRBJ2-1, is as follows: EPEVTQTPSHQVTQMGQEVILRCVPISNHLYFYWYRQILGQKVEFLVSFYNNEISEKSEIFDDQFSVERPDGSNFTLKIRSTKLEDSAMYFCASGGDNNEQFFGPGTRLTVL.

The chain carries TRBV10-3 and TRBJ2-6, with D hard to call. This CDR3 has 17 amino acids. From germline, CDR1 is ENHRY and CDR2 SYGVKD. Trimming took off 4 bases at V and 2 bases at J, with 15 bases between the two ends. CDR3 region: CAISVVSEQPGANVLTF. The CDR3 DNA follows: TGTGCCATCAGTGTTGTCAGCGAACAGCCTGGGGCCAACGTCCTGACTTTC.

V usage is TRBV19 and J usage is TRBJ1-1; the D gene is possibly TRBD1 (6 bases). CDR1 and CDR2 (germline): LNHDA, SQIVND (reference sequence). This CDR3 region has 15 residues. V was shortened by 3 bases and J by 5 bases, with 16 bases between the two germline ends. The CDR3 DNA reads as TGTGCCAGTAGTATTGGACAGAGTTTGGGTACTGAAGCTTTCTTT. This codes for CASSIGQSLGTEAFF.

The J gene is TRBJ1-1, the V gene TRBV6-1, with 10 bases matching TRBD1. V trimming: 8 bases; J trimming: 4 bases; junction bases outside the gene matches: 13. Germline V gene sequence: CDR1 MNHNS, CDR2 SASEGT. CDR3 length equals 16 residues. The CDR3: CASYTGTGVFGTEAFF. The DNA for the CDR3 is TGTGCCAGCTACACCGGGACAGGGGTTTTTGGCACTGAAGCTTTCTTT.

V and J are TRBV11-2 and TRBJ2-2; the match to TRBD2 covers 9 bases. CDR3 length: 16 amino acids. Germline CDR1 and CDR2: SGHAT and FQNNGV. The J segment lost 5 bases and the V segment lost 5 bases, leaving 9 bases of the junction unmatched. In nucleotides, the CDR3 is TGTGCCAGCAGCCGGATCGGGAGCGGGGGGACCGGGGAGCTGTTTTTT. This encodes CASSRIGSGGTGELFF.

This chain connects TRBV5-6 to TRBJ1-2; no reliable D call. The CDR3 is made up of 12 amino acids. V was clipped by 0 bases and J by 7 bases, with 7 bases between them. CDR1 and CDR2 (germline): SGHDT, YYEEEE. The CDR3 nucleotides read TGTGCCAGCAGCTTGGTGGGGATTGGCTACACCTTC. The encoded protein is CASSLVGIGYTF.

This clonotype was counted a few times. This chain joins TRBV19 and TRBJ2-5; D is perhaps TRBD1 (8 bases). This CDR3 is 16 amino acids long. V dropped 7 bases and J dropped 4 bases, with 22 bases sitting between them. Germline V gene data show CDR1 as LNHDA and CDR2 as SQIVND (reference sequence). The CDR3 DNA sequence: TGTGCCAGTACCTCCGGACAGGGCGGGGGTGGAGAGACCCAGTACTTC. It specifies CASTSGQGGGGETQYF. The complete variable domain, with remaining parts taken from reference TRBV19 and TRBJ2-5, reads DGGITQSPKYLFRKEGQNVTLSCEQNLNHDAMYWYRQDPGQGLRLIYYSQIVNDFQKGDIAEGYSVSREKKESFPLTVTSAQKNPTAFYLCASTSGQGGGGETQYFGPGTRLLVL.

The gene calls are TRBV6-1 and TRBJ1-4; D not resolved. V gave up 2 bases and J gave up 0 bases, with 16 bases separating them. Per the germline V gene, CDR1 is MNHNS and CDR2 is SASEGT. The CDR3 consists of 18 residues. The CDR3 region has the DNA TGTGCCAGCAGTGAAACTCTGGGATTCGAGCCAACTAATGAAAAACTGTTTTTT. This encodes CASSETLGFEPTNEKLFF.

The chain links TRBV7-3 to TRBJ2-5; D is perhaps TRBD1 (6 bases). The V gene lost 1 base and the J gene lost 4 bases, with 10 bases spanning the gap. Per germline, CDR1 SGHTA and CDR2 FQGTGA. CDR3 length: 14 residues. The CDR3 DNA reads as TGTGCCAGCAGCTTAATTGGCAGGGGAGAGACCCAGTACTTC. Protein product: CASSLIGRGETQYF.

This sequence joins TRBV6-1 and TRBJ1-2, with D possibly TRBD1 on 6 matching bases. The V gene's germline CDR1 is MNHNS and CDR2 SASEGT. This CDR3 has 14 residues. Trimming stripped 7 bases from V and 3 bases from J, with 15 bases between. The CDR3 reads CASIGEGGHYGYTF. DNA of the CDR3: TGTGCCAGCATCGGTGAAGGGGGTCACTATGGCTACACCTTC.

This clonotype was observed a few times. The chain has TRBV19 and TRBJ1-6, with 8 nucleotides matching TRBD1. This CDR3 has 14 residues. Germline loops: CDR1 LNHDA, CDR2 SQIVND (reference sequence). The trim removed 10 bases at V and 2 bases at J, leaving 4 bases unmatched. The CDR3 loop reads CATGQGTYNSPLHF. CDR3 sequence (DNA): TGTGCCACCGGACAGGGTACCTATAATTCACCCCTCCACTTT.

This rearrangement joins TRBV6-5 to TRBJ1-1; D ambiguous. The length of the CDR3 is 15 residues. V gave up 2 bases and J gave up 2 bases, with 12 bases separating them. Germline CDR1 MNHEY, CDR2 SVGAGI. The CDR3 coding sequence is TGTGCCAGCAGTTACGGTAATGGCGGAAACACTGAAGCTTTCTTT. It encodes CASSYGNGGNTEAFF.

This chain uses TRBV30 with TRBJ1-1; possible D gene TRBD1, 5 bases. This CDR3 contains 11 residues. Trimming stripped 5 bases from V and 1 base from J, with 5 bases between. Germline lookup yields CDR1 GTSNPN and CDR2 SVGIG (reference sequence). The CDR3: CAWDRNTEAFF. The CDR3 DNA sequence: TGTGCCTGGGACAGGAACACTGAAGCTTTCTTT.